A selection of T cell receptor beta chains follows, all from one sample in a study of shared clonotypes between healthy human individuals. Sequencing used immunoSEQ multiplex PCR; TCRdb keeps in-frame clones, though not all of them. The sample has roughly 1,100,000 clones, about 74% seen once. The material sequenced was memory CD4+ T cells sorted from blood. The source of these receptors is a man between 18 and 29 years old in good health. Each CDR3 is given with its conserved first and last residue. A D gene is named only where the DNA matches it firmly. The size of a clone is reported for some rows only, either as once, few or many, or as a class for expanded clones.

CDR3aa,CDR3nt,v_gene,abundance,len,j_gene,d_gene
CASSIDGRGGQETQYF,TGTGCCAGTAGTATCGATGGCAGGGGGGGCCAAGAGACCCAGTACTTC,TRBV19,NA,16,TRBJ2-5,NA
CASSVTGSNEQFF,TGTGCCAGCAGCGTCACAGGGAGCAATGAGCAGTTCTTC,TRBV9,few,13,TRBJ2-1,NA
CSVELGTARAFF,TGCAGCGTGGAATTGGGGACAGCCAGGGCTTTCTTT,TRBV29-1,NA,12,TRBJ1-1,TRBD1
CASSQHTGSNQPQHF,TGCGCCAGCAGCCAGCACACAGGTAGCAATCAGCCCCAGCATTTT,TRBV4-1,NA,15,TRBJ1-5,NA
CASSPRQDEQFF,TGTGCCAGCAGCCCACGACAAGATGAGCAGTTCTTC,TRBV7-9,few,12,TRBJ2-1,NA
CASSLPTGGPYNEQFF,TGTGCCAGCAGCTTACCCACAGGGGGGCCCTACAATGAGCAGTTCTTC,TRBV11-1,few,16,TRBJ2-1,TRBD1
CASSLEDSTYNEQFF,TGCGCCAGCAGCTTGGAGGACTCAACCTACAATGAGCAGTTCTTC,TRBV5-1,many,15,TRBJ2-1,NA
CASSFGGTSGEQYF,TGTGCCAGCAGCTTTGGCGGGACCTCGGGAGAGCAGTACTTC,TRBV7-2,once,14,TRBJ2-7,NA
CASSEQPGQGIYEQYF,TGCGCCAGCAGTGAACAGCCGGGACAGGGGATCTACGAGCAGTACTTC,TRBV10-2,NA,16,TRBJ2-7,TRBD1
CASRSHRDNSNQPQHF,TGTGCAAGTCGTAGCCACAGGGACAATAGCAATCAGCCCCAGCATTTT,TRBV12-2,NA,16,TRBJ1-5,NA
CASSPGTGYTDTQYF,TGTGCCAGCAGCCCCGGGACAGGGTACACAGATACGCAGTATTTT,TRBV7-9,NA,15,TRBJ2-3,TRBD1
CASSHTRAKLAGGEQYF,TGCGCCAGCAGCCACACTAGAGCTAAACTAGCGGGAGGCGAGCAGTACTTC,TRBV4-3,NA,17,TRBJ2-7,TRBD2
CASSSQGGRDIQYF,TGTGCCAGCAGTTCACAGGGAGGCAGGGACATTCAGTACTTC,TRBV28,NA,14,TRBJ2-4,NA
CASSFGQFGQPQHF,TGTGCCAGCAGCTTCGGGCAGTTCGGTCAGCCCCAGCATTTT,TRBV5-6,few,14,TRBJ1-5,NA
CASSQTETYEQYF,TGTGCCAGCTCCCAGACAGAAACCTACGAGCAGTACTTC,TRBV18,NA,13,TRBJ2-7,NA
CASSLRQPTSYEQYF,TGTGCCAGCAGTTTAAGACAGCCCACCTCCTACGAGCAGTACTTC,TRBV28,NA,15,TRBJ2-7,NA
CASGVTGGASYEQYF,TGTGCCAGCGGTGTCACAGGGGGCGCGTCCTACGAGCAGTACTTC,TRBV7-8,once,15,TRBJ2-7,TRBD1
CASSQLPGGYTF,TGTGCCAGCAGCCAACTTCCGGGTGGCTACACCTTC,TRBV14,NA,12,TRBJ1-2,NA
CASSLEPGIYGYTF,TGTGCCAGCAGCTTAGAGCCGGGGATCTATGGCTACACCTTC,TRBV7-9,few,14,TRBJ1-2,NA
CASSLDRVQEQFF,TGTGCCAGCAGCTTAGATAGAGTCCAGGAGCAGTTCTTC,TRBV11-2,NA,13,TRBJ2-1,NA
CASGDRDRGPYEQYF,TGCGCCAGCGGAGACCGGGACAGGGGGCCCTACGAGCAGTACTTC,TRBV5-1,NA,15,TRBJ2-7,TRBD1
CAWGGRRETQYF,TGTGCCTGGGGCGGGCGGCGGGAGACCCAGTACTTC,TRBV30,NA,12,TRBJ2-5,NA
CASSDSTVQETQYF,TGTGCCAGCAGTGATAGCACAGTCCAAGAGACCCAGTACTTC,TRBV2,NA,14,TRBJ2-5,NA
CASSQGRGWEKLFF,TGCGCCAGCAGCCAAGGCAGGGGGTGGGAAAAACTGTTTTTT,TRBV4-3,NA,14,TRBJ1-4,TRBD1
CAWRDSGNTIYF,TGTGCCTGGAGGGACTCTGGAAACACCATATATTTT,TRBV30,NA,12,TRBJ1-3,NA
CASNFGTGRNQPQHF,TGTGCCAGCAATTTCGGGACAGGGCGCAATCAGCCCCAGCATTTT,TRBV6-6,NA,15,TRBJ1-5,TRBD1
CASSLMGGNYNEQFF,TGTGCCAGCAGCTTAATGGGGGGGAACTACAATGAGCAGTTCTTC,TRBV7-3,NA,15,TRBJ2-1,TRBD2
CASRRDSGNTIYF,TGTGCCAGCAGGAGGGATTCTGGAAACACCATATATTTT,TRBV6-1,NA,13,TRBJ1-3,NA
CAWSTGGNQPQHF,TGTGCCTGGAGTACAGGGGGGAATCAGCCCCAGCATTTT,TRBV30,few,13,TRBJ1-5,TRBD1
CASSVGSTSTDTQYF,TGTGCCAGCAGCGTCGGTAGTACTAGCACAGATACGCAGTATTTT,TRBV9,NA,15,TRBJ2-3,NA
CASSRVSGAASTNEKLFF,TGTGCCAGCTCCCGGGTATCAGGGGCGGCTTCAACTAATGAAAAACTGTTTTTT,TRBV18,NA,18,TRBJ1-4,NA
CASSRLAGGNEQFF,TGTGCCAGCAGCAGACTAGCGGGAGGCAATGAGCAGTTCTTC,TRBV6-4,once,14,TRBJ2-1,TRBD2
CASSVGGQMNTEAFF,TGTGCCAGCAGCGTAGGGGGACAAATGAACACTGAAGCTTTCTTT,TRBV9,NA,15,TRBJ1-1,NA
CASSPGLGALF,TGTGCCAGCAGCCCGGGGTTAGGGGCGCTCTTC,TRBV11-2,NA,11,TRBJ2-1,NA
CASYGGVQTYEQYF,TGTGCCAGCTATGGGGGGGTGCAGACCTACGAGCAGTACTTC,TRBV28,NA,14,TRBJ2-7,TRBD2
CASSLQGSNQPQHF,TGTGCCAGCAGCTTGCAGGGAAGCAATCAGCCCCAGCATTTT,TRBV5-4,NA,14,TRBJ1-5,NA
CASSFGGLGEKLFF,TGTGCCAGCAGCTTTGGGGGGCTGGGAGAAAAACTGTTTTTT,TRBV7-9,NA,14,TRBJ1-4,NA
CASGLVTGGRETQYF,TGTGCTAGTGGTTTGGTTACAGGGGGCCGAGAGACCCAGTACTTC,TRBV12-5,NA,15,TRBJ2-5,TRBD1
CASSRTGTGKLFF,TGTGCCAGCTCGCGGACAGGGACGGGAAAACTGTTTTTT,TRBV7-9,NA,13,TRBJ1-4,TRBD1
CASSPSLSGGLLLATDTQYF,TGTGCCAGCTCACCCTCCCTGAGCGGGGGGCTCCTCCTCGCCACAGATACGCAGTATTTT,TRBV18,NA,20,TRBJ2-3,TRBD2
CASSPPGTGSYEQYF,TGTGCCAGCTCACCACCGGGGACAGGCTCTTACGAGCAGTACTTC,TRBV18,NA,15,TRBJ2-7,TRBD1
CASSFDPPPDRGNSPLHF,TGTGCCAGCAGTTTCGACCCGCCCCCTGACAGGGGAAATTCACCCCTCCACTTT,TRBV27,many,18,TRBJ1-6,TRBD1
CASSSSGSFGSYNEQFF,TGTGCCAGCAGTTCTAGCGGGAGTTTCGGCTCCTACAATGAGCAGTTCTTC,TRBV11-3,NA,17,TRBJ2-1,TRBD2
CASSLSPSRVNTEAFF,TGTGCCAGCAGTTTATCGCCCAGCAGGGTGAACACTGAAGCTTTCTTT,TRBV27,NA,16,TRBJ1-1,NA
CASSSRSRTSGYNEQFF,TGTGCCAGCAGCTCCCGAAGTCGGACTAGCGGCTACAATGAGCAGTTCTTC,TRBV9,NA,17,TRBJ2-1,TRBD2
CASSLETGTEAFF,TGTGCCAGCTCTCTCGAAACGGGCACTGAAGCTTTCTTT,TRBV18,NA,13,TRBJ1-1,NA
CASSRQAANTGELFF,TGTGCCAGCAGCAGACAGGCTGCGAACACCGGGGAGCTGTTTTTT,TRBV9,NA,15,TRBJ2-2,NA
CATLTRQGENSPLHF,TGTGCCACTCTAACAAGACAGGGGGAAAATTCACCCCTCCACTTT,TRBV2,NA,15,TRBJ1-6,TRBD1
CASSRAGGIGELFF,TGTGCCAGCAGCAGGGCGGGAGGGATCGGGGAGCTGTTTTTT,TRBV7-8,NA,14,TRBJ2-2,TRBD2
CASSLTGTGNTEAFF,TGTGCCAGCAGCTTAACCGGGACAGGGAACACTGAAGCTTTCTTT,TRBV7-3,NA,15,TRBJ1-1,TRBD1
CASSFYFTEAFF,TGTGCCAGCAGCTTTTATTTCACTGAAGCTTTCTTT,TRBV7-2,once,12,TRBJ1-1,NA
CASSSPASGYTF,TGTGCCAGCAGTTCCCCCGCCAGTGGCTACACCTTC,TRBV6-5,NA,12,TRBJ1-2,NA
CASSLQDGSNQPQHF,TGTGCCAGTAGTCTACAGGACGGAAGCAATCAGCCCCAGCATTTT,TRBV19,few,15,TRBJ1-5,NA
CASSLGSTGPGETQYF,TGTGCCAGCAGCTTAGGTTCGACAGGCCCGGGGGAGACCCAGTACTTC,TRBV7-9,NA,16,TRBJ2-5,NA
CASSVYPGPTNTEAFF,TGTGCCAGCAGTGTCTACCCGGGACCGACGAACACTGAAGCTTTCTTT,TRBV2,NA,16,TRBJ1-1,NA
CASSPTTGGYEQYF,TGTGCCAGCAGCCCCACGACGGGGGGCTACGAGCAGTACTTC,TRBV7-9,NA,14,TRBJ2-7,TRBD2
CASSSSRSGSSYNEQFF,TGTGCCAGCAGCTCCTCCCGTAGCGGGAGCTCCTACAATGAGCAGTTCTTC,TRBV11-3,NA,17,TRBJ2-1,TRBD2
CAWTTTGTSGNTIYF,TGTGCCTGGACAACGACAGGGACCTCTGGAAACACCATATATTTT,TRBV30,NA,15,TRBJ1-3,TRBD1
CASSYAGNTEAFF,TGTGCCAGCAGTTATGCGGGGAACACTGAAGCTTTCTTT,TRBV6-6,NA,13,TRBJ1-1,NA